This T cell receptor (beta chain) appears in the sequencing data of a study of PD-1 blockade in classical Hodgkin lymphoma. General study findings and limits: Diversity in CD4+ TCRs, unlike that measured in CD8+ TCRs, had risen significantly by C4D1. The causes of the repertoire differences, possibly disease activity or prior therapy, remain undefined. Exclusion removed patients who began nivolumab under 1 year after ASCT.

A word on this clone: Antigen: not known.

Trimming at V came to 3 bases and at J to 0 bases, leaving 21 bases not matched to a gene. Germline CDR1 and CDR2: LNHDA and SQIVND (reference sequence). The CDR3 covers 23 residues. Brentuximab vedotin exposure varied, and every patient relapsed after autologous stem cell transplantation. Best overall response was complete response, partial response or progressive disease in these relapsed/refractory classical Hodgkin lymphoma patients. The repertoire was sequenced with immunoSEQ multiplex PCR; TCRdb's copy has only in-frame clones and lacks some. The sample includes about 85,000 clones, 80% to 95% of them seen just once.

The chain uses TRBV19 and TRBJ2-1, with 12 positions matching TRBD2. This receptor was taken from a human donor with classical Hodgkin lymphoma. The sequences come from peripheral blood mononuclear cells (PBMCs), collected before the second cycle of nivolumab. Here the CDR3 reads CASSIGGLAGLSPLGSSYNEQFF. DNA for the CDR3: TGTGCCAGTAGTATTGGGGGACTAGCGGGTTTGTCCCCTCTCGGGAGCTCCTACAATGAGCAGTTCTTC.